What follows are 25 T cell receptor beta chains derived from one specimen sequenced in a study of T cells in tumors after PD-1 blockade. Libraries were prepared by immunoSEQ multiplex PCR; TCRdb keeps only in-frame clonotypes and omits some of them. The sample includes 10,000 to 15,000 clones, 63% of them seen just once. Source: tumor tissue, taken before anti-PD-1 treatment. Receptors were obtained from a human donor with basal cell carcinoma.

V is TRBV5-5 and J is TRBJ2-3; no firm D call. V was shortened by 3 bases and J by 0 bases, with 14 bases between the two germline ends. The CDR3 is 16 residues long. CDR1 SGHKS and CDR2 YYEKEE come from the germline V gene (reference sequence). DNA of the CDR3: TGTGCCAGCAGCTCGCAATTCGCGGCTAGCACAGATACGCAGTATTTT. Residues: CASSSQFAASTDTQYF.

CDR3 sequence reads: CASRRDPGLGNEQFF. In DNA, the CDR3 is TGTGCCAGCAGGCGCGATCCGGGACTTGGCAATGAGCAGTTCTTC. This chain uses TRBV6-5 with TRBJ2-1; tentatively, D is TRBD2 (6 bases). Trimming cost V 6 bases and J 6 bases, with 18 bases left between them. CDR3 length: 15 residues. The germline V gene has CDR1 MNHEY and CDR2 SVGAGI.

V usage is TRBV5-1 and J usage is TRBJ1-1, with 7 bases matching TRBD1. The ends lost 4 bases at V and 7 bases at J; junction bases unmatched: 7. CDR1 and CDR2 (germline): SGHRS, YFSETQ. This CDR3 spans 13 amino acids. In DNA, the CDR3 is TGCGCCAGCAGCCTAGGACAGGAGGGTGAAGCTTTCTTT. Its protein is CASSLGQEGEAFF. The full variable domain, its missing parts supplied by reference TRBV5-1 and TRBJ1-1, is KAGVTQTPRYLIKTRGQQVTLSCSPISGHRSVSWYQQTPGQGLQFLFEYFSETQRNKGNFPGRFSGRQFSNSRSEMNVSTLELGDSALYLCASSLGQEGEAFFGQGTRLTVV.

The CDR3 nucleotides read TGTGCCAGCAGCTTAACGTTACAGGGCCCGCCGTACTTC. Encoded protein: CASSLTLQGPPYF. This chain uses TRBV7-3 with TRBJ2-7; possibly TRBD1 for D (6 bases). From germline, CDR1 is SGHTA and CDR2 FQGTGA. This CDR3 is built from 13 residues. The germline V and J ends were trimmed by 0 bases and 12 bases, with 15 bases remaining between them. Full variable domain (remainder filled in from reference TRBV7-3 and TRBJ2-7): GAGVSQTPSNKVTEKGKYVELRCDPISGHTALYWYRQSLGQGPEFLIYFQGTGAADDSGLPNDRFFAVRPEGSVSTLKIQRTERGDSAVYLCASSLTLQGPPYFGPGTRLTVT.

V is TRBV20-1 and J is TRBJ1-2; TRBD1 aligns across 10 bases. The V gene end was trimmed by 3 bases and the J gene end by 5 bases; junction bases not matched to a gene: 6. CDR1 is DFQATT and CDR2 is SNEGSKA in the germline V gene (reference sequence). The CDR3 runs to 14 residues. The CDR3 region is CSASYRQGAYGYTF. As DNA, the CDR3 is TGCAGTGCTAGTTACAGACAGGGGGCGTATGGCTACACCTTC.

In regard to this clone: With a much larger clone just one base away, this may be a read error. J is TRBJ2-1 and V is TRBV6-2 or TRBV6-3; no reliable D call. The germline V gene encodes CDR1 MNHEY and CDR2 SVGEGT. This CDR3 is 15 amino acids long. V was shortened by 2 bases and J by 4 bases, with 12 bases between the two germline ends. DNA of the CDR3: TGTGCCAGCAGTTACCTTGGCGAGGCTTACAATGAGCAGTTCTTC. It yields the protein CASSYLGEAYNEQFF.

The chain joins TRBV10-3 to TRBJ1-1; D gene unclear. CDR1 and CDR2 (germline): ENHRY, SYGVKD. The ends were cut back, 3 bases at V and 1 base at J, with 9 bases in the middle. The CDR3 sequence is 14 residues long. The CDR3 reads CAISDSGSNTEAFF. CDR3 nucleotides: TGTGCCATCAGTGATTCCGGCTCGAACACTGAAGCTTTCTTT.

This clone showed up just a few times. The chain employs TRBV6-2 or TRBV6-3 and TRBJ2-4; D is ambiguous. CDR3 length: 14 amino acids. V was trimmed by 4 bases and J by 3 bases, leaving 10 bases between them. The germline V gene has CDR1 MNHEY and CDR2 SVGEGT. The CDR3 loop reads CASSSVAVKNIQYF. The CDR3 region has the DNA TGTGCCAGCAGTTCGGTGGCAGTCAAAAACATTCAGTACTTC.

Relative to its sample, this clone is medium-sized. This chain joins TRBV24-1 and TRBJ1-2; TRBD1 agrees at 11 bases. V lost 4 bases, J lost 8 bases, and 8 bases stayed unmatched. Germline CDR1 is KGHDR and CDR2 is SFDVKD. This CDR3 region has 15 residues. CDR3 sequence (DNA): TGTGCCACCAGTGAGGACAGGGGGCTCAAAAAAGGCTACACCTTC. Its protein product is CATSEDRGLKKGYTF.

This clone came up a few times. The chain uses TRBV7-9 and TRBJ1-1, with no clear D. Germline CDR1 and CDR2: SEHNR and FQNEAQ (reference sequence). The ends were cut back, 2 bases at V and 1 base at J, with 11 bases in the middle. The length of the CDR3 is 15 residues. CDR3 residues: CASSLYSQTNTEAFF. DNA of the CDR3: TGTGCCAGCAGCTTATACTCACAGACGAACACTGAAGCTTTCTTT. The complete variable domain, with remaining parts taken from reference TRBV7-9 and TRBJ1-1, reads DTGVSQNPRHKITKRGQNVTFRCDPISEHNRLYWYRQTLGQGPEFLTYFQNEAQLEKSRLLSDRFSAERPKGSFSTLEIQRTEQGDSAMYLCASSLYSQTNTEAFFGQGTRLTVV.

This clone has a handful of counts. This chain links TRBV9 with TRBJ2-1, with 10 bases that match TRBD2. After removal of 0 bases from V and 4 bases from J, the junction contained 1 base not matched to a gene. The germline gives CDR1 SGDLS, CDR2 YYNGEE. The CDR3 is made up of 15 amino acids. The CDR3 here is CASSVEAGGYNEQFF. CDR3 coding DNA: TGTGCCAGCAGCGTAGAAGCGGGAGGGTACAATGAGCAGTTCTTC.

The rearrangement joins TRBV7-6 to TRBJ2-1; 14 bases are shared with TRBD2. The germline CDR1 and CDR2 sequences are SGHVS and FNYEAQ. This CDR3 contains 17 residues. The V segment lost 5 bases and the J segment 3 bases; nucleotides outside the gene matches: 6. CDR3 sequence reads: CASSKRLAGGIYNEQFF. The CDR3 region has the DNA TGTGCCAGCAGCAAGAGACTAGCGGGAGGGATCTACAATGAGCAGTTCTTC.

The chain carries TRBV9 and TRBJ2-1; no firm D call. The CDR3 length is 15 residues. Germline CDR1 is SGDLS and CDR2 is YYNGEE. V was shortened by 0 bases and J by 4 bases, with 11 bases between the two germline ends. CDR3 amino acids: CASSVDPLAYNEQFF. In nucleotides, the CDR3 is TGTGCCAGCAGCGTAGATCCCCTTGCATACAATGAGCAGTTCTTC.

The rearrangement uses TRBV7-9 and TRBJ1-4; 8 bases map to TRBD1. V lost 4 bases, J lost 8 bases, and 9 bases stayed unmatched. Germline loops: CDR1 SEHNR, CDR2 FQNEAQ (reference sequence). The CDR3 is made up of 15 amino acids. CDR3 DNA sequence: TGTGCCAGCAGCTCTTCCGGACAGGGCTGGGAAAAACTGTTTTTT. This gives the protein CASSSSGQGWEKLFF. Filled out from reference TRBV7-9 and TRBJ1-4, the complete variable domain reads DTGVSQNPRHKITKRGQNVTFRCDPISEHNRLYWYRQTLGQGPEFLTYFQNEAQLEKSRLLSDRFSAERPKGSFSTLEIQRTEQGDSAMYLCASSSSGQGWEKLFFGSGTQLSVL.

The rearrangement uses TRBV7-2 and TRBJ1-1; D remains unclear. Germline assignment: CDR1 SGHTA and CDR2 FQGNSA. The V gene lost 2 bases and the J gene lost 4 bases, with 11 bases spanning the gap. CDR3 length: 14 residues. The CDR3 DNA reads TGTGCCAGCAGCTTATCATTGCCGTCCACTGAAGCTTTCTTT. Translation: CASSLSLPSTEAFF.

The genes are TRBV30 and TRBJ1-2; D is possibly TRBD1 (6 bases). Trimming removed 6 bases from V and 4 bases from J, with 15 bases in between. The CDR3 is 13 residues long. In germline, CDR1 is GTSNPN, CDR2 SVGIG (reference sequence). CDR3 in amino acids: CACANGRGYGYTF. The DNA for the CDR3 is TGTGCCTGCGCGAACGGCAGGGGCTATGGCTACACCTTC. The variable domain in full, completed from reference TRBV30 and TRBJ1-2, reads SQTIHQWPATLVQPVGSPLSLECTVEGTSNPNLYWYRQAAGRGLQLLFYSVGIGQISSEVPQNLSASRPQDRQFILSSKKLLLSDSGFYLCACANGRGYGYTFGSGTRLTVV.

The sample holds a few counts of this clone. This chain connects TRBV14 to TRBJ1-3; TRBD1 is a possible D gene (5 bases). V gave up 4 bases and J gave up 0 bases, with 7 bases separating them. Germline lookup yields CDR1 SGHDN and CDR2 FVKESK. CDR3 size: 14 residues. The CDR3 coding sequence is TGTGCCAGCAGCCGGGGGTTCTCTGGAAACACCATATATTTT. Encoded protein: CASSRGFSGNTIYF.

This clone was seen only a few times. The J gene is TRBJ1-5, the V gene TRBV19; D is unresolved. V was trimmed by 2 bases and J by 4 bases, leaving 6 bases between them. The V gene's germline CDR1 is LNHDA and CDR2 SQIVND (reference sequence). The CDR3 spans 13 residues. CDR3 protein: CASSITWNQPQHF. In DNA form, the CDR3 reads TGTGCCAGTAGTATAACGTGGAATCAGCCCCAGCATTTT.

The CDR3 region is CASSTRRTSGGTDTQYF. CDR3 bases: TGTGCCAGCAGTACCCGTCGGACTAGCGGGGGCACAGATACGCAGTATTTT. This chain connects TRBV6-2 or TRBV6-3 to TRBJ2-3, with 12 bases that match TRBD2. J was trimmed by 1 base and V by 5 bases; bases with no gene match: 7. The CDR3 length is 17 residues. The germline V gene has CDR1 MNHEY and CDR2 SVGEGT.

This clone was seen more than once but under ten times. The chain's CDR3 is CASNKPRGTSGGAFQNEQFF. The CDR3 DNA reads as TGTGCCAGCAACAAGCCTCGTGGGACTAGCGGGGGGGCATTTCAAAATGAGCAGTTCTTC. V gene TRBV5-5 combines with J gene TRBJ2-1; 16 bases are shared with TRBD2. With V trimmed by 6 bases and J by 7 bases, 19 bases remained unmatched. The germline CDR1 and CDR2 sequences are SGHKS and YYEKEE (reference sequence). The CDR3 totals 20 residues.

The DNA of the CDR3 is TGTGCCAGCAGCTTGTTCGGGGGATCCAGCCCCTACAATGAGCAGTTCTTC. Protein sequence: CASSLFGGSSPYNEQFF. The chain uses TRBV5-6 and TRBJ2-1; D possibly corresponds to TRBD2 (6 bases). The CDR3 totals 17 residues. The V and J ends lost 1 base and 2 bases respectively, with 16 bases between them. The germline CDR1 and CDR2 sequences are SGHDT and YYEEEE. The full variable domain, in which reference TRBV5-6 and TRBJ2-1 provide the parts outside the CDR3, is DAGVTQSPTHLIKTRGQQVTLRCSPKSGHDTVSWYQQALGQGPQFIFQYYEEEERQRGNFPDRFSGHQFPNYSSELNVNALLLGDSALYLCASSLFGGSSPYNEQFFGPGTRLTVL.

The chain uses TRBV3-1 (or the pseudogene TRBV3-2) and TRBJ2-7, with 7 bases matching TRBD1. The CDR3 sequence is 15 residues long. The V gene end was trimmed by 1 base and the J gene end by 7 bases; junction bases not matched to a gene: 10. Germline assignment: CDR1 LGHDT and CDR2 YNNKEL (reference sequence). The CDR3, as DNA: TGTGCCAGCAGCCAAGCTGACAGGGTCTCAGGGGAGCAGTACTTC. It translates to CASSQADRVSGEQYF.

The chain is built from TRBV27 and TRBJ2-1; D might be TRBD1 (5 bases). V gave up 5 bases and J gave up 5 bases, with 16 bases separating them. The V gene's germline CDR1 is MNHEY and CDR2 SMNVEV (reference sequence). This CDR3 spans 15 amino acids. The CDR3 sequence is CASSARVFENNEQFF. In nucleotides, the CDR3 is TGTGCCAGCAGTGCCAGGGTTTTCGAGAACAATGAGCAGTTCTTC.

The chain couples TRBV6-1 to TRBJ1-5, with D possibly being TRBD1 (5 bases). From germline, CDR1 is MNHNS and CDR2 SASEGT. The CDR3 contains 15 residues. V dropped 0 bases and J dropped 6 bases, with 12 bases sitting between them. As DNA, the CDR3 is TGTGCCAGCAGTGAAGCCCCCAGGGAGGGTCAGCCCCAGCATTTT. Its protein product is CASSEAPREGQPQHF.

DNA for the CDR3: TGTGCCAGCAGCCCGGCAGTAGCGGGAGTGAGGAGCACAGATACGCAGTATTTT. Its protein is CASSPAVAGVRSTDTQYF. The chain has TRBV3-1 (or the pseudogene TRBV3-2) and TRBJ2-3, with 9 nucleotides matching TRBD2. From germline, CDR1 is LGHDT and CDR2 YNNKEL (reference sequence). This CDR3 has 18 residues. V trimming: 4 bases; J trimming: 0 bases; junction bases outside the gene matches: 11.